The clone carrying this TCR beta chain was recorded only once. Its antigen remains unidentified. DNA was extracted from roughly 0.93-9.6 million thawed cryopreserved PBMC. The data stem from a study of long-term antiretroviral therapy in people with HIV. Broader study findings: Clonotypes expanded prior to ART showed repertoire dominance at all sampled time points. An increase in diversity followed ART, yet levels stayed below transplant donor controls.

The CDR3 is 14 amino acids. Trimming took 6 bases from V and 9 from J; bases not matched to a gene: 9. Per the germline V gene, CDR1 is WSHSY and CDR2 is SAAADI. Researchers report immunoSEQ v3.0 was run at survey level. Produced via immunoSEQ multiplex PCR; TCRdb's table is partial and in-frame only. The sample has about 23,000 clones, approximately 80% seen once. This receptor was obtained from a man in his forties or fifties with HIV. Material: unsorted PBMCs, obtained 0.3 years after starting antiretroviral therapy. The J gene is TRBJ2-1, the V gene TRBV10-2; 9 bases are a match to TRBD2. The chain's CDR3 is CASRPGTSFSEQFF. The CDR3 DNA reads as TGCGCCAGCAGACCCGGGACTAGCTTCTCTGAGCAGTTCTTC.